This TCR beta chain is from a study of T cells expressing NK-cell markers. Points from the study as a whole: Dominant NKG2C+ clonotypes were found to form roughly 1.0-7.0% of CD8+ T cells in six donors. A handful of donors showed these clonotypes also leading the CD3+CD56-NKG2C+ fraction. Whether expanded NKG2C+ T cell clones recognized HCMV stayed uncertain.

Note on this clonotype: Its antigen is not known.

This CDR3 contains 14 residues. Germline CDR1 is LGHDT and CDR2 is YNNKEL (reference sequence). Following a re-call of the 5' RACE reads, TCRdb has one entry per CDR3 protein and lacks DNA. Seen in this sample are about 160,000 distinct CDR3 sequences; the ten most common clones hold under 20%. What was sequenced was blood T cells: a sorted CD56 or NKG2C T cell subset, CD4+ or CD8+ T cells, or bulk PBMC T cells (not recorded which). The clonotype was recovered from a woman aged 18 to 75 in good health. The gene calls are TRBV3-1 and TRBJ1-2; checking the TCRdb D call of TRBD1 is not possible without DNA. CDR3 loop: CASSQRGSNYGYTF.